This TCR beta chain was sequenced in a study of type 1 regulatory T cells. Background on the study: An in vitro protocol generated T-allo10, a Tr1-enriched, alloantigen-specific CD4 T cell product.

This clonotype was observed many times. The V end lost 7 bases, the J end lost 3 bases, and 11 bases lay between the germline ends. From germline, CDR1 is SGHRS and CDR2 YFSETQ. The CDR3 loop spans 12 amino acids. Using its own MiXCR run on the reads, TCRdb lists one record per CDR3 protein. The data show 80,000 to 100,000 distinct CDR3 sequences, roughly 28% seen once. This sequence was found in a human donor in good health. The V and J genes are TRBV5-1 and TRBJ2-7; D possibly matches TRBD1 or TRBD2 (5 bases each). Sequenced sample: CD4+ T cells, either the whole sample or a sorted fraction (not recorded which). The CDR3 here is CASRRDGYEQYF. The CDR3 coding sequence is TGCGCCAGCCGCCGGGACGGCTACGAGCAGTACTTC.